Presented here are 26 T cell receptor beta chains from one specimen sequenced in a study of cytomegalovirus exposure and HLA in healthy donors. Clones were sequenced by immunoSEQ multiplex PCR, and TCRdb holds only the in-frame ones, with some missing. Seen here are 90,000 to 100,000 clones, about 93% observed once, and the top ten hold 1.1%. What was sequenced was PBMCs. These receptors came from a woman younger than 45 in good health and CMV-seropositive.

The chain has TRBV19 and TRBJ2-1; 7 nucleotides line up with TRBD2. Germline trimming cut 6 bases from V and 7 bases from J; bases unmatched to any gene: 9. CDR1 LNHDA and CDR2 SQIVND come from the germline V gene (reference sequence). The length of the CDR3 is 14 residues. In nucleotides, the CDR3 is TGTGCCAGTAGAATACGGGAGGTGAGAAATGAGCAGTTCTTC. It codes for CASRIREVRNEQFF.

The gene calls are TRBV28 and TRBJ1-2; D remains ambiguous. V lost 2 bases and J lost 4, with 5 bases in between. Per germline, CDR1 MDHEN and CDR2 SYDVKM. The CDR3 length is 12 residues. The CDR3 region has the DNA TGTGCCAGCAGTTTACGGGGCTATGGCTACACCTTC. Translated: CASSLRGYGYTF.

The rearrangement uses TRBV5-6 and TRBJ2-1, with D possibly TRBD2 on 6 matching bases. Germline CDR1 and CDR2: SGHDT and YYEEEE. This CDR3 has 14 residues. Deletions cut 3 bases from V and 12 bases from J, with 19 bases between. The CDR3 coding sequence is TGTGCCAGCAGCTACGGTCGGGAGAAGGGGCCGCAGTTCTTC. Translation: CASSYGREKGPQFF. The complete variable domain, with remaining parts taken from reference TRBV5-6 and TRBJ2-1, reads DAGVTQSPTHLIKTRGQQVTLRCSPKSGHDTVSWYQQALGQGPQFIFQYYEEEERQRGNFPDRFSGHQFPNYSSELNVNALLLGDSALYLCASSYGREKGPQFFGPGTRLTVL.

The V call is TRBV28, the J call TRBJ1-1; D may be TRBD1 (5 bases). Germline CDR1 reads MDHEN; CDR2 reads SYDVKM. The ends were cut back, 8 bases at V and 5 bases at J, with 18 bases in the middle. The CDR3 has 14 residues. The CDR3 spells CASGTEGGRTEAFF. The CDR3 DNA follows: TGTGCCAGCGGGACTGAGGGAGGAAGAACTGAAGCTTTCTTT.

The rearrangement joins TRBV5-8 to TRBJ1-1; tentatively, D is TRBD1 (5 bases). The CDR3 has 15 residues. Germline CDR1 reads SGHTS; CDR2 reads YDEGEE. The germline V and J ends were trimmed by 0 bases and 2 bases, with 11 bases remaining between them. The CDR3 region is CASSLGQGSNTEAFF. For the CDR3, the DNA is TGTGCCAGCAGCTTGGGCCAGGGTAGTAACACTGAAGCTTTCTTT.

The V gene is TRBV14, the J gene TRBJ2-7, with 9 bases identical to TRBD2. CDR1 is SGHDN, CDR2 FVKESK, per germline. This CDR3 has 14 residues. Germline trimming cut 3 bases from V and 4 bases from J; bases unmatched to any gene: 4. CDR3 nucleotides: TGTGCCAGCAGCCACGGGACTAGCTATTACGAGCAGTACTTC. It codes for CASSHGTSYYEQYF.

The chain combines TRBV11-2 with TRBJ1-2, with D perhaps TRBD1 (5 bases). V was pared by 0 bases and J by 6 bases, with 11 bases between. The germline CDR1 and CDR2 sequences are SGHAT and FQNNGV. The CDR3 is made up of 14 amino acids. CDR3 sequence reads: CASSLDRVGNGYTF. The CDR3 nucleotides are TGTGCCAGCAGCTTAGACAGGGTCGGTAATGGCTACACCTTC. Variable domain in full (rest from reference TRBV11-2 and TRBJ1-2): EAGVAQSPRYKIIEKRQSVAFWCNPISGHATLYWYQQILGQGPKLLIQFQNNGVVDDSQLPKDRFSAERLKGVDSTLKIQPAKLEDSAVYLCASSLDRVGNGYTFGSGTRLTVV.

This clone is labeled medium-sized. The chain carries TRBV6-1 and TRBJ2-3; TRBD1 matches at 9 bases. CDR3 length: 15 residues. The V segment lost 3 bases and the J segment 4 bases; nucleotides outside the gene matches: 5. Germline V CDR1 and CDR2: MNHNS, SASEGT. CDR3 nucleotide sequence: TGTGCCAGCAGTGAGGCCACAGGGGGCCCAGATACGCAGTATTTT. Translation: CASSEATGGPDTQYF.

The chain uses TRBV30 and TRBJ2-1; 10 bases align to TRBD2. Germline V gene data show CDR1 as GTSNPN and CDR2 as SVGIG (reference sequence). With V trimmed by 0 bases and J by 2 bases, 4 bases remained unmatched. The CDR3 is 16 residues long. CDR3 sequence: CAWSVGLAGAYNEQFF. The CDR3 bases are TGTGCCTGGAGTGTAGGGCTAGCGGGAGCCTACAATGAGCAGTTCTTC.

The chain combines TRBV19 with TRBJ2-1; D unclear. The CDR3 has 16 residues. V lost 2 bases and J lost 6, with 17 bases in between. From germline, CDR1 is LNHDA and CDR2 SQIVND (reference sequence). CDR3 region: CASSIIIGAVLNEQFF. For the CDR3, the DNA is TGTGCCAGTAGTATAATTATTGGAGCAGTACTCAATGAGCAGTTCTTC.

This sequence joins TRBV30 and TRBJ1-5; D remains ambiguous. Germline V gene lookup returns CDR1 GTSNPN and CDR2 SVGIG (reference sequence). This CDR3 is 12 amino acids long. V was shortened by 3 bases and J by 7 bases, with 10 bases between the two germline ends. CDR3 coding DNA: TGTGCCTGGAGGGGAGTAGGGCAGCCCCAGCATTTT. It specifies CAWRGVGQPQHF.

This clone was seen just once. The chain links TRBV30 to TRBJ2-7; TRBD2 is a possible D gene (5 bases). V lost 2 bases to trimming and J lost 4 bases, with 15 bases between them. There are 14 residues in the CDR3. CDR1 is GTSNPN and CDR2 is SVGIG in the germline V gene (reference sequence). The CDR3 loop is CAWSRGASAYEQYF. CDR3 coding DNA: TGTGCCTGGAGTCGGGGAGCGAGCGCTTACGAGCAGTACTTC.

The chain carries TRBV5-1 and TRBJ2-5; perhaps TRBD2 as D (5 bases). Germline CDR1 is SGHRS and CDR2 is YFSETQ. Trimming took off 1 base at V and 5 bases at J, with 12 bases between the two ends. The length of the CDR3 is 14 residues. The CDR3 nucleotides are TGCGCCAGCAGCTTGCTAGGGTCTAGCGAGACCCAGTACTTC. Translation gives CASSLLGSSETQYF.

The CDR3 loop reads CASKTSGSYNEQFF. DNA for the CDR3: TGTGCCAGCAAAACTAGCGGGAGCTACAATGAGCAGTTCTTC. The chain combines TRBV19 with TRBJ2-1, with TRBD2 matching over 11 bases. The CDR3 is 14 residues long. CDR1 is LNHDA and CDR2 is SQIVND in the germline V gene (reference sequence). V lost 9 bases and J lost 3; bases outside the gene matches: 4.

The chain is built from TRBV28 and TRBJ1-5, with D possibly TRBD1 on 5 matching bases. The ends were cut back, 5 bases at V and 3 bases at J, with 20 bases in the middle. Germline CDR1 is MDHEN and CDR2 is SYDVKM. The CDR3 totals 17 residues. The CDR3, as DNA: TGTGCCAGCAGTCCACTAAATTTTGGGGCAATCAATCAGCCCCAGCATTTT. Translation gives CASSPLNFGAINQPQHF.

The rearrangement links TRBV21-1 to TRBJ1-5. TRBV21-1 represents a pseudogene. The CDR3 totals 15 residues. In DNA, the CDR3 is TGTGCCCGCCCGGTCGGGGGGGACGGCAATCAGCCCCAGCATTTT. It translates to CARPVGGDGNQPQHF.

The chain is built from TRBV9 and TRBJ1-2; weak D call: TRBD1 (5 bases). The CDR3 runs to 15 residues. Germline values: CDR1 SGDLS, CDR2 YYNGEE. The V end lost 2 bases, the J end lost 4 bases, and 15 bases lay between the germline ends. The CDR3 nucleotides read TGTGCCAGCAGCGTTTCAGCAGGGACTTCCTATGGCTACACCTTC. Translating it yields CASSVSAGTSYGYTF.

This clone was seen only once. The rearrangement joins TRBV6-5 to TRBJ1-2, with unresolved D. Trimming took 0 bases from V and 4 from J, leaving 6 bases between them. This CDR3 has 13 residues. Germline CDR1 reads MNHEY; CDR2 reads SVGAGI. The CDR3 bases are TGTGCCAGCAGTTACTCGCGGGTCTATGGCTACACCTTC. Amino acid sequence: CASSYSRVYGYTF.

In this sample, this clone turned up once. The rearrangement links TRBV19 to TRBJ1-4; no firm D call. This CDR3 region has 15 residues. Trimming removed 5 bases from V and 8 bases from J, with 18 bases in between. Germline CDR1 and CDR2: LNHDA and SQIVND (reference sequence). The CDR3 DNA reads TGTGCCAGTAGTTTTGGGCGAGGGCTCAGGGAAAAACTGTTTTTT. Amino acids: CASSFGRGLREKLFF.

The chain employs TRBV28 and TRBJ1-2; TRBD1 aligns across 10 bases. The CDR3 is made up of 15 amino acids. The V segment lost 1 base and the J segment 7 bases; nucleotides outside the gene matches: 6. The germline CDR1 and CDR2 sequences are MDHEN and SYDVKM. CDR3 sequence reads: CASSLLTGGSLGYTF. The CDR3 DNA reads as TGTGCCAGCAGTTTATTGACAGGGGGCAGTCTTGGCTACACCTTC.

CDR3 residues: CASSRTSGSIYEQYF. The CDR3 nucleotides are TGTGCCAGCAGTCGGACTAGCGGGAGTATTTACGAGCAGTACTTC. The chain links TRBV6-1 to TRBJ2-7; 13 nucleotides align to TRBD2. Germline CDR1 and CDR2: MNHNS and SASEGT. The CDR3 spans 15 residues. V lost 5 bases, J lost 4 bases, and 5 bases stayed unmatched.

This chain connects TRBV28 to TRBJ2-7; 7 positions agree with TRBD1. CDR1 is MDHEN, CDR2 SYDVKM, per germline. The CDR3 is 15 residues long. Trimming cost V 5 bases and J 0 bases; bases outside gene matches: 7. Here the CDR3 reads CASSVRQGSSYEQYF. CDR3 bases: TGTGCCAGCAGTGTTCGACAGGGTAGCTCCTACGAGCAGTACTTC.

J is TRBJ2-2 and V is TRBV28, with 8 nucleotides matching TRBD2. CDR1 and CDR2 from the germline V gene are MDHEN and SYDVKM. The CDR3 contains 17 residues. J gave up 6 bases and V 3 bases, and 12 bases lay outside the gene matches. The CDR3 loop is CASSFVRGSGIAGELFF. The CDR3 DNA reads as TGTGCCAGCAGTTTTGTACGTGGTAGCGGGATCGCCGGGGAGCTGTTTTTT.

The V and J genes are TRBV18 and TRBJ2-7, with D unclear. Trimming took 6 bases from V and 2 from J, leaving 11 bases between them. The CDR3 runs to 13 residues. The germline gives CDR1 KGHSH, CDR2 LQKENI. The CDR3 is CASSPTETYEQYF. In DNA, the CDR3 is TGTGCCAGCTCCCCCACAGAGACCTACGAGCAGTACTTC.

V usage is TRBV2 and J usage is TRBJ1-1, with 7 bases matching TRBD1. In germline, CDR1 is SNHLY, CDR2 FYNNEI. V dropped 4 bases and J dropped 10; count of bases not matched to a gene: 15. The CDR3 consists of 15 residues. CDR3 DNA sequence: TGTGCCAGCAGTGGAACCCGACAGGGATGGGGTCGAGCTTTCTTT. Its protein is CASSGTRQGWGRAFF. Combining the CDR3 with reference TRBV2 and TRBJ1-1 gives the whole variable domain EPEVTQTPSHQVTQMGQEVILRCVPISNHLYFYWYRQILGQKVEFLVSFYNNEISEKSEIFDDQFSVERPDGSNFTLKIRSTKLEDSAMYFCASSGTRQGWGRAFFGQGTRLTVV.

The chain couples TRBV5-1 to TRBJ2-5; TRBD1 agrees at 11 bases. V trimming: 5 bases; J trimming: 2 bases; junction bases outside the gene matches: 5. The CDR3 runs 15 residues. Germline CDR1 is SGHRS and CDR2 is YFSETQ. The CDR3 DNA is TGCGCCAGCAGAAGGACAGGGGGCTCTCAAGAGACCCAGTACTTC. Amino acids: CASRRTGGSQETQYF.